The entry that follows covers one T cell receptor beta chain sequence. These data come from a study of blood T cell repertoires in COVID-19. CDR3 size: 19 residues. The germline V and J ends were trimmed by 1 base and 5 bases, with 24 bases remaining between them. Germline values: CDR1 MGHRA, CDR2 YSYEKL. Produced via immunoSEQ multiplex PCR; TCRdb's table is partial and in-frame only. The repertoire holds more than 250,000 clones, with about 82% as singletons. The chain couples TRBV4-1 to TRBJ2-1; possibly TRBD2 for D (5 bases). The TCR sequence derives from a man aged 50 to 59 with active or convalescent COVID-19. The sequencing input was peripheral blood. CDR3 residues: CASSQVEGVAPLLNNEQFF. For the CDR3, the DNA is TGCGCCAGCAGCCAAGTTGAGGGCGTCGCGCCCCTTTTGAACAATGAGCAGTTCTTC.